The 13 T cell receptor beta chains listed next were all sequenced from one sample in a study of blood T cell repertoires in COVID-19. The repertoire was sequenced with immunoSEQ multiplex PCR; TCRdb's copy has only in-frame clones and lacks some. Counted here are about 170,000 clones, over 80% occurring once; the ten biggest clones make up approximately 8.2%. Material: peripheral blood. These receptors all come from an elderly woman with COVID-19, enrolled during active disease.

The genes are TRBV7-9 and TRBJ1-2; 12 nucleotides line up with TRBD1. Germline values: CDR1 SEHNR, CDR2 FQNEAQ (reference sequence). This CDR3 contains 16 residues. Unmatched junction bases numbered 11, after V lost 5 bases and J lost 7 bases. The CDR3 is CASSTGTGGAPGGYTF. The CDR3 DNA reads TGTGCCAGCAGCACTGGGACAGGGGGCGCCCCGGGTGGCTACACCTTC.

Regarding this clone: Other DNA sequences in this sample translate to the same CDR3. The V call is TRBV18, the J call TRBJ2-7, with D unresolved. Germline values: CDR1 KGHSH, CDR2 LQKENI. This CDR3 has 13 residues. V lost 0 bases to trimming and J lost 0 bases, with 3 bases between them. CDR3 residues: CASSPPSSYEQYF. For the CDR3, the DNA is TGTGCCAGCTCACCACCTAGCTCCTACGAGCAGTACTTC. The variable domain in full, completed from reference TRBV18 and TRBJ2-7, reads NAGVMQNPRHLVRRRGQEARLRCSPMKGHSHVYWYRQLPEEGLKFMVYLQKENIIDESGMPKERFSAEFPKEGPSILRIQQVVRGDSAAYFCASSPPSSYEQYFGPGTRLTVT.

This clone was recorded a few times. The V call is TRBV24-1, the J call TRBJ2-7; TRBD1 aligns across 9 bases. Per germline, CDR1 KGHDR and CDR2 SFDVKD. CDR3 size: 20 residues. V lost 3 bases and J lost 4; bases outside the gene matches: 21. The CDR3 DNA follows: TGTGCCACCAGTGATCCCACAGGGGGCGCCGGGGGCGAGGGGTGGTACGAGCAGTACTTC. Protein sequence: CATSDPTGGAGGEGWYEQYF.

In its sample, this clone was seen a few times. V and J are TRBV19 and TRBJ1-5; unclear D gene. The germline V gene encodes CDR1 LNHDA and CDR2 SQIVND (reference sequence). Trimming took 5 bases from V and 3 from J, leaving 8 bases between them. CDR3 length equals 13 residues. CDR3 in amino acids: CASSLQINQPQHF. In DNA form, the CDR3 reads TGTGCCAGTAGTTTACAAATCAATCAGCCCCAGCATTTT.

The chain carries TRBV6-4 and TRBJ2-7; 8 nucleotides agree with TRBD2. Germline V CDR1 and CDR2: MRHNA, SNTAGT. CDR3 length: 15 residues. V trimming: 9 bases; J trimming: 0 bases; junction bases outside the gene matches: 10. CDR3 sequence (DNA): TGTGCCAGACTTGTCGCGGGAGGAAGCTCCTACGAGCAGTACTTC. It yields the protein CARLVAGGSSYEQYF.

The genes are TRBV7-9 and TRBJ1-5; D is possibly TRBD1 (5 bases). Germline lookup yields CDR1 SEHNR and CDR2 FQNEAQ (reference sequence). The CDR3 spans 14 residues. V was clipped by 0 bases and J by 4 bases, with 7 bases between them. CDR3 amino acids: CASSLASGNQPQHF. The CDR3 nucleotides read TGTGCCAGCAGCTTAGCCTCAGGGAATCAGCCCCAGCATTTT.

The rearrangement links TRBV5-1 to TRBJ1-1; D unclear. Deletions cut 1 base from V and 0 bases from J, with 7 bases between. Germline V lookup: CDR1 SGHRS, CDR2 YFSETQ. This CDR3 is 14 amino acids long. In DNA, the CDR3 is TGCGCCAGCAGCTTGATGGAGATGAACACTGAAGCTTTCTTT. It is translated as CASSLMEMNTEAFF.

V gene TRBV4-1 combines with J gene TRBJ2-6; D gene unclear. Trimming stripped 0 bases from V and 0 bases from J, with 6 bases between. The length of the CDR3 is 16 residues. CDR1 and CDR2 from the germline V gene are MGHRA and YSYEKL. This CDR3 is CASSQEHVSGANVLTF. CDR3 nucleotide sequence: TGCGCCAGCAGCCAAGAACACGTCTCTGGGGCCAACGTCCTGACTTTC.

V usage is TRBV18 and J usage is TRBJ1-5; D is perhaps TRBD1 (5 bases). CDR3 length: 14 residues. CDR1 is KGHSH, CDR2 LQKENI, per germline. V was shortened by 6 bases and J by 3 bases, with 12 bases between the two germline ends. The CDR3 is CASSPDSANQPQHF. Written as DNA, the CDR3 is TGTGCCAGCTCCCCTGACAGCGCCAATCAGCCCCAGCATTTT.

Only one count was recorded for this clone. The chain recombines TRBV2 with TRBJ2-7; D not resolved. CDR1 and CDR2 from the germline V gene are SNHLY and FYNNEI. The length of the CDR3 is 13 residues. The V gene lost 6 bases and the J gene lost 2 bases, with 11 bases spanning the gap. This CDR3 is CASSLTDTYEQYF. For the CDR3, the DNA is TGTGCCAGCAGCCTAACTGACACCTACGAGCAGTACTTC.

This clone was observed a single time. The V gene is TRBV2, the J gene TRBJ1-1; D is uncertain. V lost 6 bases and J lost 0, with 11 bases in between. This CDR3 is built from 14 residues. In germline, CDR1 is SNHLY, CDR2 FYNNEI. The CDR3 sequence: CASSYSSLNTEAFF. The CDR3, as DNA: TGTGCCAGCAGCTACAGCTCCTTGAACACTGAAGCTTTCTTT.

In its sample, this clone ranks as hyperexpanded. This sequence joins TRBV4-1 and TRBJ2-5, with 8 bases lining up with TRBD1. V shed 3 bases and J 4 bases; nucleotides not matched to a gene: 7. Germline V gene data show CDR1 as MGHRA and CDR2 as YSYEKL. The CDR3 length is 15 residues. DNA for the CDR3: TGCGCCAGCAGCCACCTGCCTCAGGGGGCAGAGACCCAGTACTTC. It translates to CASSHLPQGAETQYF.

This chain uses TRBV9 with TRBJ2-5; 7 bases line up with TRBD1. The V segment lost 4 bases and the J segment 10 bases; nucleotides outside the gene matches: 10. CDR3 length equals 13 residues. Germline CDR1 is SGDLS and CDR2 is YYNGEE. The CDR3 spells CASSPTGTEIQYF. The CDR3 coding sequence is TGTGCCAGCAGCCCCACCGGGACAGAAATCCAGTACTTC.